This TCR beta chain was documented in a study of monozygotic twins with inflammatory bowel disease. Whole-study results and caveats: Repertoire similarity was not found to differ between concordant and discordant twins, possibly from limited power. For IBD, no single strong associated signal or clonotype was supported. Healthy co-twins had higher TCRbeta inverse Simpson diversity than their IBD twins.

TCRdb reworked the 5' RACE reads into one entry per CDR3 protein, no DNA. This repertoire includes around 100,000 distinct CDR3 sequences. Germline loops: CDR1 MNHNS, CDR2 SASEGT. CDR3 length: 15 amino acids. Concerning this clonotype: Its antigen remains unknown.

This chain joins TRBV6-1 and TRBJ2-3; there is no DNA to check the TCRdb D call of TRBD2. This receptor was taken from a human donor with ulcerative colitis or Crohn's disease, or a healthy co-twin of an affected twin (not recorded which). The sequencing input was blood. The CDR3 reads CASSGRTSGTDTQYF.